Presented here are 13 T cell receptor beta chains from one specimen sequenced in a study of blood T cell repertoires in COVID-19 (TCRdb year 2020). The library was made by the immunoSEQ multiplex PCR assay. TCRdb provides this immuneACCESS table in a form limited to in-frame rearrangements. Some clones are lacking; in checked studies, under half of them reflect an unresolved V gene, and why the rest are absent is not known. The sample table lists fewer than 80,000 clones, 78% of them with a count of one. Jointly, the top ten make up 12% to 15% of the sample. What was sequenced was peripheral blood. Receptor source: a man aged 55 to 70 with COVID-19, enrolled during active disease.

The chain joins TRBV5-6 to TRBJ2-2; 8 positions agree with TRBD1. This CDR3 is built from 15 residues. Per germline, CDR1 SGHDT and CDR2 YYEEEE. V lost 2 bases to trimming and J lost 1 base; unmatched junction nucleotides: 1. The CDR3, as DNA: TGTGCCAGCAGCTTTGGGACAGGGAACACCGGGGAGCTGTTTTTT. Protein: CASSFGTGNTGELFF.

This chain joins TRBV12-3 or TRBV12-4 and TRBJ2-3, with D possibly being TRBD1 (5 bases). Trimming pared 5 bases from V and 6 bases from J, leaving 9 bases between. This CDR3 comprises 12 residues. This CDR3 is CASSKTGDTQYF. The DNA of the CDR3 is TGTGCCAGCAGTAAAACAGGTGATACGCAGTATTTT.

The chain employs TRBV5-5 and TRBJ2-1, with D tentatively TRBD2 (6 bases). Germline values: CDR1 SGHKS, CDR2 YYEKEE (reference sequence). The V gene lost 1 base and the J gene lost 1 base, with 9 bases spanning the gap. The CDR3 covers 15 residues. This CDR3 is CASSLFRGSYNEQFF. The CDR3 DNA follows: TGTGCCAGCAGCTTGTTTCGGGGGTCCTACAATGAGCAGTTCTTC.

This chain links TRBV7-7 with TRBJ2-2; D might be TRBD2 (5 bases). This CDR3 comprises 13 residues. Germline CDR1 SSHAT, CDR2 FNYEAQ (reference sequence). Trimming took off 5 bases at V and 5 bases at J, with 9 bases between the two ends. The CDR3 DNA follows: TGTGCCAGCAGCCTGCGAGGGACCGGGGAGCTGTTTTTT. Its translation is CASSLRGTGELFF.

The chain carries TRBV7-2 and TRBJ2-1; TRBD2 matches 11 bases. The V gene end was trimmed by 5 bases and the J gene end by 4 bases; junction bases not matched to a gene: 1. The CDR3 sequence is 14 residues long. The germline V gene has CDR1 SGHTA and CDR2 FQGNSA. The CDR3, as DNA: TGTGCCAGCAGCACTAGCGGGGGTTACAATGAGCAGTTCTTC. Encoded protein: CASSTSGGYNEQFF.

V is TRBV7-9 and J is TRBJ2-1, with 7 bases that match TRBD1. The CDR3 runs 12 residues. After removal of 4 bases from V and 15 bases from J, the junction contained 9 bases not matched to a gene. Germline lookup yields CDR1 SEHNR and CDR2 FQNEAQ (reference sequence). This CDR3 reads CASSSRTGSVFF. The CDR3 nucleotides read TGTGCCAGCAGCTCGCGGACAGGCAGCGTGTTCTTC.

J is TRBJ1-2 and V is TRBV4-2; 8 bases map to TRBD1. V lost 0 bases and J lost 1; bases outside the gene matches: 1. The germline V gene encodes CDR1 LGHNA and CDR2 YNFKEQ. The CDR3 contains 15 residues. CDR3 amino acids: CASSQDTGGNYGYTF. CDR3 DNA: TGTGCCAGCAGCCAAGATACAGGGGGTAACTATGGCTACACCTTC.

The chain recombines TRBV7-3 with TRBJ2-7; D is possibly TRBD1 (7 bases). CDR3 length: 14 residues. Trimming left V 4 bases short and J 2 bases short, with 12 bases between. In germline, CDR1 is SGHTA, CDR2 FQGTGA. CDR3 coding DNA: TGTGCCAGCAGCTCCGGCGGGACAGCCTACGAGCAGTACTTC. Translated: CASSSGGTAYEQYF.

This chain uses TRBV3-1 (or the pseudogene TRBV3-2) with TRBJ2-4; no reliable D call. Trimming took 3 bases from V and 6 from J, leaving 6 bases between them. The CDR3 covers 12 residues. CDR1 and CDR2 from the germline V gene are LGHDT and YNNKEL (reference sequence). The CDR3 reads CASSQTGNIQYF. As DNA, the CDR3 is TGTGCCAGCAGCCAGACGGGAAACATTCAGTACTTC.

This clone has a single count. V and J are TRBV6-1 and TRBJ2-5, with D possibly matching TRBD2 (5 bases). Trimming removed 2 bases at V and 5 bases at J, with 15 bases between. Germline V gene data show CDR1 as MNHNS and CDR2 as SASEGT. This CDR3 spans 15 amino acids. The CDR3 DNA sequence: TGTGCCAGCAGTGAATATATCGGGTCTAGCGAGACCCAGTACTTC. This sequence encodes CASSEYIGSSETQYF.

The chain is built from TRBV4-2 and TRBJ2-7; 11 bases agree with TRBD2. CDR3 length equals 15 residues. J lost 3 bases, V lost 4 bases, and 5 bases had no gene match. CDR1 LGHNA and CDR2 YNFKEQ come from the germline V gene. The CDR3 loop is CASSPGGLADYEQYF. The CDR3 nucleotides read TGTGCCAGCAGCCCAGGGGGACTAGCGGACTACGAGCAGTACTTC.

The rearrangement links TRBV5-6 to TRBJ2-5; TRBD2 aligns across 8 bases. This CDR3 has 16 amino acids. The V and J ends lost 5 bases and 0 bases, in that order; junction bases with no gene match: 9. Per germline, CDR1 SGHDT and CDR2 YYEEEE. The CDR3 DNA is TGTGCCAGCAGTCCGTCACCAGCGGGGGACCAAGAGACCCAGTACTTC. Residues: CASSPSPAGDQETQYF.

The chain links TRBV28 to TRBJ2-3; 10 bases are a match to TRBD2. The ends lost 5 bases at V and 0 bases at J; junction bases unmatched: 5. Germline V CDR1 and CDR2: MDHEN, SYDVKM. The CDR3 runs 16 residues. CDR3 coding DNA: TGTGCCAGCAGTCCAGGGACTAGCGTCAGCACAGATACGCAGTATTTT. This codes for CASSPGTSVSTDTQYF.